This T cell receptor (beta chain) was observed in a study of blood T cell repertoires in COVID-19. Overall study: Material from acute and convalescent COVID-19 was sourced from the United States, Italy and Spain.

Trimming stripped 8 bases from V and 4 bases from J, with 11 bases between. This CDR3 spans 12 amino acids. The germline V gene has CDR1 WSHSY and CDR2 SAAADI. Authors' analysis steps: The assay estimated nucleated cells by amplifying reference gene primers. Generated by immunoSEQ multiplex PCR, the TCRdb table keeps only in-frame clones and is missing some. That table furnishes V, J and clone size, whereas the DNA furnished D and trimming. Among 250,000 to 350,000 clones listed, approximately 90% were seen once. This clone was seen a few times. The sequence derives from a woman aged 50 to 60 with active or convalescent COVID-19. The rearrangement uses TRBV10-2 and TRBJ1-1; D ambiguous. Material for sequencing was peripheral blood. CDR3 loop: CASGRRATEAFF. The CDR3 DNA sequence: TGCGCCAGCGGTCGTCGAGCCACTGAAGCTTTCTTT.